These 23 T cell receptor beta chains share one sample of origin, sequenced in a study of shared clonotypes between healthy human individuals. Libraries were prepared by immunoSEQ multiplex PCR; TCRdb keeps only in-frame clonotypes and omits some of them. The sample records about 680,000 clones, around 73% being singletons. The sample was memory CD4+ T cells sorted from blood. Subset of the sample: CD45RA-negative fraction. The receptors were gathered from a woman aged 25 to 39 in good health.

This clone has at least ten counts. The chain combines TRBV2 with TRBJ2-5; the match to TRBD1 covers 10 bases. The CDR3 contains 13 residues. The germline V gene has CDR1 SNHLY and CDR2 FYNNEI. Trimming at V came to 10 bases and at J to 6 bases, leaving 8 bases not matched to a gene. The CDR3 bases are TGTGCCACTCCCGGGACAGGGGAGCAGACCCAGTACTTC. It translates to CATPGTGEQTQYF.

This chain connects TRBV11-2 to TRBJ2-1; TRBD1 matches at 7 bases. With V trimmed by 2 bases and J by 16 bases, 14 bases remained unmatched. Germline CDR1 and CDR2: SGHAT and FQNNGV. There are 14 residues in the CDR3. The CDR3 DNA is TGTGCCAGCAGCTTATCGGGGACAGACGGAGTACTCTTCTTC. Its translation is CASSLSGTDGVLFF.

The rearrangement links TRBV5-1 to TRBJ1-1; 11 positions match TRBD1. Per germline, CDR1 SGHRS and CDR2 YFSETQ. The CDR3 is made up of 19 amino acids. V shed 0 bases and J 5 bases; nucleotides not matched to a gene: 15. The CDR3 is CASSLAPLASGTGGTEAFF. The CDR3 nucleotides read TGCGCCAGCAGCTTGGCCCCCTTGGCCTCTGGGACAGGGGGTACTGAAGCTTTCTTT.

The rearrangement uses TRBV7-9 and TRBJ1-4; TRBD1 is a possible D gene (5 bases). Trimming removed 0 bases at V and 8 bases at J, with 13 bases between. Germline CDR1 SEHNR, CDR2 FQNEAQ (reference sequence). The CDR3 is 15 amino acids. The CDR3 is CASSLAPTDREKLFF. The CDR3 DNA reads as TGTGCCAGCAGCTTAGCCCCGACAGACCGGGAAAAACTGTTTTTT.

V gene TRBV28 combines with J gene TRBJ1-1; D is undetermined. The CDR3 contains 15 residues. The V gene lost 6 bases and the J gene lost 2 bases, with 16 bases spanning the gap. Germline V gene sequence: CDR1 MDHEN, CDR2 SYDVKM. In nucleotides, the CDR3 is TGTGCCAGCAGCTTACCGGGCACACGAAACACTGAAGCTTTCTTT. This encodes CASSLPGTRNTEAFF.

The chain combines TRBV27 with TRBJ2-7; 7 bases are a match to TRBD2. CDR3 length: 14 residues. CDR1 and CDR2 (germline): MNHEY, SMNVEV (reference sequence). Unmatched junction bases numbered 6, after V lost 2 bases and J lost 5 bases. CDR3 protein: CASSLTREAHEQYF. The DNA of the CDR3 is TGTGCCAGCAGTTTAACCCGGGAGGCCCACGAGCAGTACTTC.

The chain recombines TRBV6-6 with TRBJ2-2; 7 nucleotides agree with TRBD2. The V and J ends lost 5 bases and 3 bases, in that order; junction bases with no gene match: 6. Germline V CDR1 and CDR2: MNHNY, SVGAGI (reference sequence). This CDR3 contains 15 residues. CDR3 in DNA: TGTGCCAGCAGTCACAGCCGGGGGGACACCGGGGAGCTGTTTTTT. Translating it yields CASSHSRGDTGELFF.

Comment on this clone: The sample holds other DNA sequences that translate to the same CDR3. The chain combines TRBV19 with TRBJ2-1, with D unclear. In germline, CDR1 is LNHDA, CDR2 SQIVND (reference sequence). V dropped 9 bases and J dropped 0 bases, with 6 bases sitting between them. The CDR3 sequence is 12 residues long. CDR3 nucleotide sequence: TGTGCCAGCCGTAGCTCCTACAATGAGCAGTTCTTC. Protein: CASRSSYNEQFF.

The gene calls are TRBV7-6 and TRBJ1-1; D unclear. Per germline, CDR1 SGHVS and CDR2 FNYEAQ. V dropped 2 bases and J dropped 1 base, with 20 bases sitting between them. This CDR3 contains 18 residues. This chain's CDR3 is CASSLRSAAGSWNTEAFF. The CDR3 DNA reads as TGTGCCAGCAGCTTAAGGTCCGCGGCGGGCAGCTGGAACACTGAAGCTTTCTTT.

The chain employs TRBV27 and TRBJ2-7; possibly TRBD2 for D (5 bases). Trimming took 1 base from V and 0 from J, leaving 7 bases between them. CDR3 size: 14 residues. Germline assignment: CDR1 MNHEY and CDR2 SMNVEV (reference sequence). This CDR3 reads CASSLYGNSYEQYF. The CDR3, as DNA: TGTGCCAGCAGTTTATACGGGAACTCCTACGAGCAGTACTTC.

V and J are TRBV7-2 and TRBJ2-5, with 7 positions matching TRBD2. The closer fit of TRBJ2-7 to the DNA end suggests the J call may be wrong. The CDR3 contains 14 residues. Germline V gene data show CDR1 as SGHTA and CDR2 as FQGNSA. CDR3 amino acids: CASSSSREAYEQYF. The CDR3 nucleotides are TGTGCCAGCAGCTCGTCCCGGGAGGCCTACGAGCAGTACTTC.

V usage is TRBV4-1 and J usage is TRBJ1-1; the D is unclear. The CDR3 is made up of 15 amino acids. V lost 0 bases to trimming and J lost 1 base, with 9 bases between them. Per germline, CDR1 MGHRA and CDR2 YSYEKL. Here the CDR3 DNA reads TGCGCCAGCAGCCAAGATACCATGAAGAACACTGAAGCTTTCTTT. Protein: CASSQDTMKNTEAFF.

The CDR3 loop reads CASSPSGTSGEETQYF. CDR3 DNA: TGTGCCAGCAGCCCATCCGGGACTAGCGGAGAAGAGACCCAGTACTTC. This chain uses TRBV6-4 with TRBJ2-5; the match to TRBD2 covers 11 bases. V trimming: 6 bases; J trimming: 3 bases; junction bases outside the gene matches: 9. In germline, CDR1 is MRHNA, CDR2 SNTAGT. This CDR3 has 16 residues.

The rearrangement joins TRBV6-6 to TRBJ2-2, with a possible D match to TRBD2 (6 bases). The germline V gene encodes CDR1 MNHNY and CDR2 SVGAGI (reference sequence). This CDR3 comprises 15 residues. The germline V and J ends were trimmed by 7 bases and 5 bases, with 17 bases remaining between them. CDR3 in amino acids: CASTDERGRTGELFF. The DNA of the CDR3 is TGTGCCAGCACCGACGAGAGAGGGAGGACCGGGGAGCTGTTTTTT.

The rearrangement joins TRBV7-9 to TRBJ1-4, with D perhaps matching TRBD1 (6 bases). The CDR3 is 16 amino acids. Germline lookup yields CDR1 SEHNR and CDR2 FQNEAQ (reference sequence). Trimming took 5 bases from V and 8 from J, leaving 21 bases between them. The CDR3 DNA is TGTGCCAGCAGCCCGAAGGGGGACCTAACGGGCGAAAAACTGTTTTTT. Its translation: CASSPKGDLTGEKLFF.

This chain links TRBV28 with TRBJ1-1; D is undetermined. V lost 1 base to trimming and J lost 3 bases, with 12 bases between them. Germline CDR1 MDHEN, CDR2 SYDVKM. There are 15 residues in the CDR3. CDR3 sequence reads: CASSLFWGGDTEAFF. CDR3 nucleotide sequence: TGTGCCAGCAGTTTATTCTGGGGTGGGGACACTGAAGCTTTCTTT.

This clone appeared a single time. The chain carries TRBV19 and TRBJ2-1; TRBD2 aligns across 8 bases. In germline, CDR1 is LNHDA, CDR2 SQIVND (reference sequence). This CDR3 contains 15 residues. Trimming took 5 bases from V and 2 from J; bases not matched to a gene: 5. For the CDR3, the DNA is TGTGCCAGTAGTTTCCGACTAGCGCCCTACAATGAGCAGTTCTTC. It codes for CASSFRLAPYNEQFF.

The CDR3 DNA is TGCGCCAGCAGCTTTTCTACGGAAAACACCATATATTTT. Residues: CASSFSTENTIYF. The V gene is TRBV5-1, the J gene TRBJ1-3; D is undetermined. Germline CDR1 and CDR2: SGHRS and YFSETQ. The CDR3 sequence is 13 residues long. V was clipped by 2 bases and J by 6 bases, with 9 bases between them.

V is TRBV5-1 and J is TRBJ1-1; D may be TRBD1 (5 bases). Germline CDR1 and CDR2: SGHRS and YFSETQ. The CDR3 loop spans 16 amino acids. Trimming removed 3 bases from V and 2 bases from J, with 17 bases in between. CDR3 amino acids: CASSWTPGPLNTEAFF. CDR3 nucleotides: TGCGCCAGCAGCTGGACACCTGGACCCTTAAACACTGAAGCTTTCTTT.

The chain carries TRBV15 and TRBJ2-1; D gene ambiguous. V was shortened by 2 bases and J by 7 bases, with 6 bases between the two germline ends. The length of the CDR3 is 12 residues. Germline V gives CDR1 LNHNV, CDR2 YYDKDF (reference sequence). The CDR3, as DNA: TGTGCCACCAGCAGACTGGGGAATGAGCAGTTCTTC. This translates into CATSRLGNEQFF. Full variable domain (rest looked up from reference TRBV15 and TRBJ2-1): DAMVIQNPRYQVTQFGKPVTLSCSQTLNHNVMYWYQQKSSQAPKLLFHYYDKDFNNEADTPDNFQSRRPNTSFCFLDIRSPGLGDTAMYLCATSRLGNEQFFGPGTRLTVL.

This clone occurred many times. This rearrangement joins TRBV11-1 to TRBJ1-1, with a tentative D call TRBD1 (5 bases). V was clipped by 1 base and J by 3 bases, with 6 bases between them. The V gene's germline CDR1 is SGHAT and CDR2 FQDESV (reference sequence). This CDR3 spans 13 amino acids. The chain's CDR3 is CASSLGGHTEAFF. The CDR3 nucleotides are TGTGCCAGCAGCTTAGGGGGCCACACTGAAGCTTTCTTT.

J is TRBJ1-1 and V is TRBV5-1; tentative D call: TRBD1 (6 bases). The CDR3 extends over 14 amino acids. The V gene's germline CDR1 is SGHRS and CDR2 YFSETQ. Trimming pared 4 bases from V and 1 base from J, leaving 11 bases between. CDR3 sequence (DNA): TGCGCCAGCAGCATGGACAGTACGAACACTGAAGCTTTCTTT. Encoded protein: CASSMDSTNTEAFF. The whole variable domain, remainder taken from reference TRBV5-1 and TRBJ1-1, is KAGVTQTPRYLIKTRGQQVTLSCSPISGHRSVSWYQQTPGQGLQFLFEYFSETQRNKGNFPGRFSGRQFSNSRSEMNVSTLELGDSALYLCASSMDSTNTEAFFGQGTRLTVV.

This clone was seen a few times. This sequence joins TRBV10-3 and TRBJ1-5; TRBD1 aligns across 7 bases. CDR3 length: 14 residues. The V and J ends lost 7 bases and 0 bases, in that order; junction bases with no gene match: 3. CDR1 is ENHRY and CDR2 is SYGVKD in the germline V gene. CDR3 nucleotides: TGTGCCATCAAGGGACAGTATAGCAATCAGCCCCAGCATTTT. Protein product: CAIKGQYSNQPQHF.